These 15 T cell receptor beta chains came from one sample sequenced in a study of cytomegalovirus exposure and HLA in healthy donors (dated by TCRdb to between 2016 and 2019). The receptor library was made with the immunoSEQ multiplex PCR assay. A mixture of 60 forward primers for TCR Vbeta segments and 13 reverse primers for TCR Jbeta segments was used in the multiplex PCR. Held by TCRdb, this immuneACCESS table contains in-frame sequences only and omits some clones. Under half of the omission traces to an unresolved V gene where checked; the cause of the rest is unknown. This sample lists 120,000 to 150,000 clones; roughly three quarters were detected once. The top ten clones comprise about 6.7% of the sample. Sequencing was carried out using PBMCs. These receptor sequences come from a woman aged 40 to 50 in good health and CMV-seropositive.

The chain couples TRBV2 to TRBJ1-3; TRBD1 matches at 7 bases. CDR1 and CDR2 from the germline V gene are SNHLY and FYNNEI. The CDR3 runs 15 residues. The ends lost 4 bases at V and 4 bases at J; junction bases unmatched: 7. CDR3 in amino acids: CASSVFTGAGNTIYF. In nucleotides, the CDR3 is TGTGCCAGCAGTGTTTTTACAGGGGCAGGAAACACCATATATTTT.

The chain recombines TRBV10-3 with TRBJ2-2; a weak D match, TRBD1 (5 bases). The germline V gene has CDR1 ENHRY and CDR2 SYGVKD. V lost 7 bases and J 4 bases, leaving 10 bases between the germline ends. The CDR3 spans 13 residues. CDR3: CAINRGPTGELFF. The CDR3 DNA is TGTGCCATCAATAGGGGCCCCACCGGGGAGCTGTTTTTT.

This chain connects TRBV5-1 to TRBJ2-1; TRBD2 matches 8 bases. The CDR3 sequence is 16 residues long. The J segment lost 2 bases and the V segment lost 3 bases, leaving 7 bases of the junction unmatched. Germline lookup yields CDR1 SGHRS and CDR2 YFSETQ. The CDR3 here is CASSYLGGAPYNEQFF. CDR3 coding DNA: TGCGCCAGCAGCTACCTCGGGGGGGCCCCCTACAATGAGCAGTTCTTC.

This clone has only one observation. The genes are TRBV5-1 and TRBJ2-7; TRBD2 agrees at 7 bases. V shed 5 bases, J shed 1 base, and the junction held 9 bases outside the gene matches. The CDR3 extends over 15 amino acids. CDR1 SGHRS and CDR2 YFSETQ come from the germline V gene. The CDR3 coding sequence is TGCGCCAGCAGTTCAATGGGGGGAGGGTCCTACGAGCAGTACTTC. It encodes CASSSMGGGSYEQYF.

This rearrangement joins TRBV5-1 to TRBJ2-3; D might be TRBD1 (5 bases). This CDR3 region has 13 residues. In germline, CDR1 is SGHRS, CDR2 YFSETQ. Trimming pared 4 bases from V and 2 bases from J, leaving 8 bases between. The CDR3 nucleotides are TGCGCCAGCAGCGCGGACAACACAGATACGCAGTATTTT. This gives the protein CASSADNTDTQYF.

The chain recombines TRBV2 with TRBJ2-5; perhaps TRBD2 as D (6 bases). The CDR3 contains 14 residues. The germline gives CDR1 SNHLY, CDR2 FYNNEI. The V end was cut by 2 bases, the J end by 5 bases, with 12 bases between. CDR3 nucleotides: TGTGCCAGCAGTGAAAAGGGCAGCGGGGAGACCCAGTACTTC. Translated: CASSEKGSGETQYF.

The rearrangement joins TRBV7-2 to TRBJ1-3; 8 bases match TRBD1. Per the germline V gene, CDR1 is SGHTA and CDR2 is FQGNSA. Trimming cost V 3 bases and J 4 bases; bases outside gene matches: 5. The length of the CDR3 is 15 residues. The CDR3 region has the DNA TGTGCCAGCAGCTTCGAGACAGGGGTGGGAAACACCATATATTTT. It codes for CASSFETGVGNTIYF. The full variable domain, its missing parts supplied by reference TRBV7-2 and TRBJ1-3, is GAGVSQSPSNKVTEKGKDVELRCDPISGHTALYWYRQSLGQGLEFLIYFQGNSAPDKSGLPSDRFSAERTGGSVSTLTIQRTQQEDSAVYLCASSFETGVGNTIYFGEGSWLTVV.

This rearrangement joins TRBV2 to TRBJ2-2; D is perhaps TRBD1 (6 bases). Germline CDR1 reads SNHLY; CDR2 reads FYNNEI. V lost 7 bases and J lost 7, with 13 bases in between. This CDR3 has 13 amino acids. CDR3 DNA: TGTGCCAGCATGCACAGGGAAGACGGGGAGCTGTTTTTT. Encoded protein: CASMHREDGELFF.

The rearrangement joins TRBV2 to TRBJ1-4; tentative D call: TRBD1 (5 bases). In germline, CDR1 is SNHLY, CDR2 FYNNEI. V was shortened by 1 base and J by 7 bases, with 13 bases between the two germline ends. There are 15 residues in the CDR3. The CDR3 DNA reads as TGTGCCAGCAGTGAAGATCTAGGGGTTGGTGAAAAACTGTTTTTT. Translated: CASSEDLGVGEKLFF.

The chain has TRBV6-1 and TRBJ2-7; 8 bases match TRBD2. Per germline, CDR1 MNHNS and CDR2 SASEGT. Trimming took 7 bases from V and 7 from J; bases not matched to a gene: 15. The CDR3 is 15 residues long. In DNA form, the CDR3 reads TGTGCCAGCATCCGCGGGGGGCCGGACTCGGGGGAGCAGTACTTC. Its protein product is CASIRGGPDSGEQYF.

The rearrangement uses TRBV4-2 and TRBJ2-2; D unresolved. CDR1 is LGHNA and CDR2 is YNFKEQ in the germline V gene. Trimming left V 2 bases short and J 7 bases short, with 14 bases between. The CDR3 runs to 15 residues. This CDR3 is CASSQKLLVVGELFF. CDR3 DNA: TGTGCCAGCAGCCAAAAGTTGCTAGTGGTCGGGGAGCTGTTTTTT.

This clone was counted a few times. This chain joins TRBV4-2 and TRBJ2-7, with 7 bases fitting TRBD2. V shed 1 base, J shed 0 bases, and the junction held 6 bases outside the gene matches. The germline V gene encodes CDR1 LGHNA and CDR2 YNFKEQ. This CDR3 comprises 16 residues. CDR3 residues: CASSQVKRESSYEQYF. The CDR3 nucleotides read TGTGCCAGCAGCCAAGTTAAGCGGGAAAGCTCCTACGAGCAGTACTTC.

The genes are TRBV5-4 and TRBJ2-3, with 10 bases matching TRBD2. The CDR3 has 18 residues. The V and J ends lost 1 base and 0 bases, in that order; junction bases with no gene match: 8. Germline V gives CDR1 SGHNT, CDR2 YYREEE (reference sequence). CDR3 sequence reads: CASSLPERGGSSTDTQYF. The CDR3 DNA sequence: TGTGCCAGCAGCTTGCCGGAGCGGGGGGGCTCGAGCACAGATACGCAGTATTTT.

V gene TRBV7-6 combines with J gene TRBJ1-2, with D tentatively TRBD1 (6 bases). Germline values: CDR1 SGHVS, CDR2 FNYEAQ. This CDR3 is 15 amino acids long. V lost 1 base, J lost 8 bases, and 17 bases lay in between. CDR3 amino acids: CASSLGIGGGYGYTF. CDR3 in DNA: TGTGCCAGCAGCTTAGGAATAGGGGGGGGTTACGGCTACACCTTC. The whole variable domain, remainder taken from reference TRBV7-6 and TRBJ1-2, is GAGVSQSPRYKVTKRGQDVALRCDPISGHVSLYWYRQALGQGPEFLTYFNYEAQQDKSGLPNDRFSAERPEGSISTLTIQRTEQRDSAMYRCASSLGIGGGYGYTFGSGTRLTVV.

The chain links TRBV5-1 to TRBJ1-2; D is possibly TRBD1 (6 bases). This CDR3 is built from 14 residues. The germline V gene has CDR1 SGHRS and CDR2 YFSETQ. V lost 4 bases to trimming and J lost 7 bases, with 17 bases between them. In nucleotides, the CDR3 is TGCGCCAGCAGCGTGGGGCAGGGGAATATTGGCTACACCTTC. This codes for CASSVGQGNIGYTF.